The 20 T cell receptor beta chains given below trace back to one sample, sequenced in a study of beta chain features in type 1 diabetes. Findings and limits, study-wide: People with Type 1 diabetes carried modestly yet significantly shorter TCRB CDR3s in all four CD4+ subsets.

The sequenced template was cDNA made from the entire isolated RNA. Here immunoSEQ multiplex PCR was the method, and the copy in TCRdb shows in-frame clones only, minus some. The repertoire holds about 650,000 clones, around an eighth seen once, with 0.095% to 0.15% in the top ten. Antigens of these TCRs are unknown. The sample comprised naive CD4+ T cells from blood. These receptors were obtained from a man aged 30 to 45 with type 1 diabetes.

The chain couples TRBV9 to TRBJ2-1; 7 bases map to TRBD2. Germline V lookup: CDR1 SGDLS, CDR2 YYNGEE. The CDR3 has 15 residues. The ends lost 4 bases at V and 3 bases at J; junction bases unmatched: 7. Written as DNA, the CDR3 is TGTGCCAGCAGCCTCCCGGGGGACTACTACAATGAGCAGTTCTTC. Translated: CASSLPGDYYNEQFF. The full variable domain, with the rest looked up from reference TRBV9 and TRBJ2-1, is DSGVTQTPKHLITATGQRVTLRCSPRSGDLSVYWYQQSLDQGLQFLIQYYNGEERAKGNILERFSAQQFPDLHSELNLSSLELGDSALYFCASSLPGDYYNEQFFGPGTRLTVL.

This clone was recorded a few times. The gene calls are TRBV5-6 and TRBJ2-7, with 9 bases lining up with TRBD1. This CDR3 comprises 14 residues. The germline gives CDR1 SGHDT, CDR2 YYEEEE. J lost 3 bases, V lost 1 base, and 2 bases had no gene match. CDR3 bases: TGTGCCAGCAGCTTGCTGGACAGGGGCTACGAGCAGTACTTC. Its translation is CASSLLDRGYEQYF.

The genes are TRBV30 and TRBJ1-6, with a weak D call TRBD1 (5 bases). The CDR3 is made up of 19 amino acids. Trimming removed 0 bases from V and 6 bases from J, with 24 bases in between. Germline lookup yields CDR1 GTSNPN and CDR2 SVGIG (reference sequence). CDR3 loop: CAWSVLPLGQGGVNSPLHF. The CDR3 DNA follows: TGTGCCTGGAGTGTACTCCCCCTCGGGCAGGGTGGCGTTAATTCACCCCTCCACTTT. Supplemented by reference TRBV30 and TRBJ1-6, the full variable domain reads SQTIHQWPATLVQPVGSPLSLECTVEGTSNPNLYWYRQAAGRGLQLLFYSVGIGQISSEVPQNLSASRPQDRQFILSSKKLLLSDSGFYLCAWSVLPLGQGGVNSPLHFGNGTRLTVT.

The rearrangement joins TRBV18 to TRBJ2-1; 10 bases fit TRBD2. The germline V gene encodes CDR1 KGHSH and CDR2 LQKENI. Trimming at V came to 6 bases and at J to 8 bases, leaving 7 bases not matched to a gene. This CDR3 spans 14 amino acids. Written as DNA, the CDR3 is TGTGCCAGCTCTGCTAGCGGGGGTTGGCATGAGCAGTTCTTC. Translated, it gives CASSASGGWHEQFF.

The chain has TRBV9 and TRBJ2-1, with 7 bases fitting TRBD1. In germline, CDR1 is SGDLS, CDR2 YYNGEE. J was trimmed by 0 bases and V by 4 bases; bases with no gene match: 19. The CDR3 consists of 20 residues. The DNA of the CDR3 is TGTGCCAGCAGCACCCGAGTGGACAGGATTGGATCAGCCTCCTACAATGAGCAGTTCTTC. Encoded protein: CASSTRVDRIGSASYNEQFF.

This clone was counted a few times. V is TRBV6-5 and J is TRBJ2-3, with TRBD2 matching 7 bases. In germline, CDR1 is MNHEY, CDR2 SVGAGI. The length of the CDR3 is 11 residues. Trimming removed 10 bases from V and 6 bases from J; junction bases left unmatched: 4. In DNA form, the CDR3 reads TGTGCCATAGCGGGCAAGGATACGCAGTATTTT. Protein: CAIAGKDTQYF.

The chain couples TRBV9 to TRBJ1-1; D gene ambiguous. Looked up from germline, CDR1 is SGDLS and CDR2 is YYNGEE. The CDR3 has 16 residues. The V gene lost 4 bases and the J gene lost 11 bases, with 27 bases spanning the gap. Here the CDR3 DNA reads TGTGCCAGCAGCCCCCCGCGGAGGGAGGACCTCCTTGGGGCTTTCTTT. Protein: CASSPPRREDLLGAFF.

The chain links TRBV28 to TRBJ2-3, with D perhaps assigned TRBD1 or TRBD2 (6 bases each). CDR3 size: 14 residues. Germline CDR1 is MDHEN and CDR2 is SYDVKM. The V and J ends lost 9 bases and 0 bases respectively, with 13 bases between them. CDR3 nucleotides: TGTGCCAGTCGTGCCGGGGGCAGCACAGATACGCAGTATTTT. It translates to CASRAGGSTDTQYF.

This clone was seen a few times. V gene TRBV5-6 combines with J gene TRBJ2-7, with a possible D match to TRBD1 (6 bases). Germline V lookup: CDR1 SGHDT, CDR2 YYEEEE. Trimming removed 4 bases at V and 2 bases at J, with 10 bases between. The CDR3 contains 13 residues. The CDR3 loop is CASSPDRTYEQYF. In DNA form, the CDR3 reads TGTGCCAGCAGCCCCGACAGGACCTACGAGCAGTACTTC.

This clone came up a few times. V is TRBV2 and J is TRBJ1-6; no clear D gene. The CDR3 is 9 amino acids. In germline, CDR1 is SNHLY, CDR2 FYNNEI. V was clipped by 8 bases and J by 10 bases, with 3 bases between them. This CDR3 reads CASGSPLHF. The CDR3, as DNA: TGTGCCAGCGGATCACCCCTCCACTTT.

The J gene is TRBJ1-6, the V gene TRBV7-2; TRBD1 agrees at 9 bases. Trimming cost V 6 bases and J 9 bases; bases outside gene matches: 12. Germline CDR1 is SGHTA and CDR2 is FQGNSA. This CDR3 has 16 amino acids. The CDR3 coding sequence is TGTGCCAGCAGTTCAAACATACCGGGACAGGGTTCACCCCTCCACTTT. Translation gives CASSSNIPGQGSPLHF.

This clone was observed a handful of times. The V gene is TRBV19, the J gene TRBJ1-2; D is unclear. The CDR3 contains 14 residues. Trimming stripped 1 base from V and 8 bases from J, with 14 bases between. Germline CDR1 LNHDA, CDR2 SQIVND (reference sequence). The CDR3 here is CASSIALGSYGYTF. CDR3 DNA sequence: TGTGCCAGTAGTATAGCTTTGGGTTCTTACGGCTACACCTTC.

This clone appeared a few times. The gene calls are TRBV18 and TRBJ1-1; TRBD1 agrees at 8 bases. The germline V gene has CDR1 KGHSH and CDR2 LQKENI. V lost 0 bases, J lost 10 bases, and 7 bases stayed unmatched. This CDR3 spans 14 amino acids. In DNA form, the CDR3 reads TGTGCCAGCTCACCACCGGGGCAGGGGGCTGGAGCTTTCTTT. Protein: CASSPPGQGAGAFF.

Only a few counts were recorded for this clone. V and J are TRBV30 and TRBJ2-7; D might be TRBD2 (5 bases). Per germline, CDR1 GTSNPN and CDR2 SVGIG (reference sequence). The length of the CDR3 is 14 residues. Trimming pared 5 bases from V and 4 bases from J, leaving 18 bases between. The CDR3 sequence: CAWSRELAGYEQYF. The CDR3, as DNA: TGTGCCTGGTCAAGGGAGCTAGCCGGGTACGAGCAGTACTTC. Together with reference TRBV30 and TRBJ2-7, the CDR3 gives the full variable domain: SQTIHQWPATLVQPVGSPLSLECTVEGTSNPNLYWYRQAAGRGLQLLFYSVGIGQISSEVPQNLSASRPQDRQFILSSKKLLLSDSGFYLCAWSRELAGYEQYFGPGTRLTVT.

This sequence joins TRBV6-5 and TRBJ2-3, with TRBD2 matching 9 bases. The trim removed 2 bases at V and 13 bases at J, leaving 7 bases unmatched. Germline loops: CDR1 MNHEY, CDR2 SVGAGI. This CDR3 is built from 13 residues. This chain's CDR3 is CASSYERGARKYF. Here the CDR3 DNA reads TGTGCCAGCAGTTACGAGCGGGGGGCGAGGAAGTATTTT.

This clone turned up a few times. This rearrangement joins TRBV30 to TRBJ1-2; D remains ambiguous. The CDR3 has 13 residues. The V end was cut by 0 bases, the J end by 8 bases, with 13 bases between. Germline CDR1 is GTSNPN and CDR2 is SVGIG (reference sequence). The DNA of the CDR3 is TGTGCCTGGAGTGTACTGCAGAAAATAGGCTACACCTTC. It encodes CAWSVLQKIGYTF.

This clone was observed a handful of times. The chain combines TRBV7-9 with TRBJ1-6, with 7 bases fitting TRBD1. Germline loops: CDR1 SEHNR, CDR2 FQNEAQ (reference sequence). J lost 9 bases, V lost 6 bases, and 11 bases had no gene match. The CDR3 spans 15 residues. The CDR3, as DNA: TGTGCCAGCAGGTTTGGGACAGCACAAACTTCACCCCTCCACTTT. It codes for CASRFGTAQTSPLHF.

The rearrangement uses TRBV13 and TRBJ2-1; D not certain. The V end lost 0 bases, the J end lost 0 bases, and 9 bases lay between the germline ends. CDR1 and CDR2 from the germline V gene are PRHDT and FYEKMQ (reference sequence). This CDR3 is built from 16 residues. DNA of the CDR3: TGTGCCAGCAGCTTAGGTAGGACCCGCTCCTACAATGAGCAGTTCTTC. Translating it yields CASSLGRTRSYNEQFF.

CDR3 loop: CASSGDHRDVSNEAFF. In DNA, the CDR3 is TGTGCCAGCAGCGGCGACCATCGGGACGTTAGTAATGAAGCTTTCTTT. V gene TRBV9 combines with J gene TRBJ1-1, with a possible D match to TRBD1 (5 bases). The germline V gene has CDR1 SGDLS and CDR2 YYNGEE. V was cut by 3 bases and J by 7 bases, with 22 bases left in between. The CDR3 runs 16 residues.

V usage is TRBV7-9 and J usage is TRBJ2-3; D possibly corresponds to TRBD2 (6 bases). Germline V gives CDR1 SEHNR, CDR2 FQNEAQ (reference sequence). Trimming removed 8 bases from V and 4 bases from J, with 19 bases in between. This CDR3 has 15 amino acids. Here the CDR3 DNA reads TGTGCCAGCCCCCTCGGGGGTGGACCTCCAGATACGCAGTATTTT. Encoded protein: CASPLGGGPPDTQYF.